Listed here are 18 T cell receptor beta chains from one sample, sequenced in a study of T-cell reconstitution after alpha-beta-depleted transplantation in children. TCRbeta library preparation incorporated unique molecular identifiers. MiXCR, run by TCRdb on the PCR reads, gives a single entry per CDR3 protein. The table shows roughly 670,000 distinct CDR3 sequences, with around 13% occurring only once. Sequenced material: PBMCs, taken before TCRalphabeta/CD19-depleted stem cell transplant. These receptors came from a girl aged 2 to 9 with congenital amegakaryocytic thrombocytopenia, due to receive a stem cell transplant.

This clonotype was observed at least ten times. V and J are TRBV12-3 or TRBV12-4 and TRBJ2-3; D remains unclear. Trimming pared 6 bases from V and 2 bases from J, leaving 12 bases between. CDR3 length: 14 amino acids. CDR3 protein: CASSLLGPTDTQYF. CDR3 in DNA: TGTGCCAGCAGCCTGCTTGGGCCCACAGATACGCAGTATTTT.

In this sample, this clonotype turned up a few times. The V and J genes are TRBV5-1 and TRBJ2-2; D perhaps matches TRBD1 (6 bases). Germline lookup yields CDR1 SGHRS and CDR2 YFSETQ. Trimming took 3 bases from V and 4 from J, leaving 10 bases between them. The CDR3 sequence is 14 residues long. CDR3: CASSSGTSTGELFF. CDR3 sequence (DNA): TGCGCCAGCAGCTCCGGGACAAGCACCGGGGAGCTGTTTTTT.

The rearrangement joins TRBV4-1 to TRBJ2-1; 7 positions match TRBD2. Germline trimming cut 2 bases from V and 8 bases from J; bases unmatched to any gene: 3. Per the germline V gene, CDR1 is MGHRA and CDR2 is YSYEKL. This CDR3 contains 13 residues. This chain's CDR3 is CASSQSAGDEQFF. The CDR3 DNA follows: TGCGCCAGCAGCCAATCGGCGGGAGATGAGCAGTTCTTC.

This clonotype was detected ten times or more. J is TRBJ1-1 and V is TRBV20-1; 7 bases fit TRBD1. Germline V gene sequence: CDR1 DFQATT, CDR2 SNEGSKA (reference sequence). J lost 4 bases, V lost 5 bases, and 10 bases had no gene match. The CDR3 runs 14 residues. In DNA, the CDR3 is TGCAGTGCTCCACAGGGGCCCCGGACCACTGAAGCTTTCTTT. Amino acid sequence: CSAPQGPRTTEAFF.

A remark on this clonotype: One end of the junction does not line up with germline, which may come from a read error. The chain recombines TRBV27 with TRBJ2-4; 8 bases match TRBD1. Germline V gene lookup returns CDR1 MNHEY and CDR2 SMNVEV (reference sequence). CDR3 length: 15 amino acids. The CDR3, as DNA: TGTGCCGGCAGTTGGACAGGGCTGGCCAAAAACATTCAGTACTTC. This encodes CAGSWTGLAKNIQYF.

This clonotype appeared many times. This chain joins TRBV4-1 and TRBJ2-1, with TRBD2 as a possible D gene (5 bases). Trimming took off 1 base at V and 12 bases at J, with 10 bases between the two ends. Per germline, CDR1 MGHRA and CDR2 YSYEKL. The CDR3 spans 12 residues. CDR3 nucleotide sequence: TGCGCCAGCAGCCAAGTGGGAGAAGTGCAGTTCTTC. Its translation: CASSQVGEVQFF.

This clonotype was recorded many times. The chain uses TRBV10-3 and TRBJ2-1; the D is unclear. Trimming took 3 bases from V and 5 from J, leaving 11 bases between them. Germline V lookup: CDR1 ENHRY, CDR2 SYGVKD. The CDR3 is 14 amino acids. This CDR3 is CAISDGEKDNEQFF. Written as DNA, the CDR3 is TGTGCCATCAGTGATGGCGAGAAAGACAATGAGCAGTTCTTC.

The gene calls are TRBV7-3 and TRBJ2-1, with 7 bases matching TRBD2. The germline V gene encodes CDR1 SGHTA and CDR2 FQGTGA. J lost 8 bases, V lost 4 bases, and 11 bases had no gene match. This CDR3 is 15 amino acids long. CDR3 sequence: CASSSQIGLGDEQFF. CDR3 DNA sequence: TGTGCCAGCAGCTCGCAAATCGGACTAGGCGATGAGCAGTTCTTC.

This clonotype came up a few times. This CDR3 is CATLMRAGYEQYF. The CDR3 coding sequence is TGTGCCACCCTGATGCGAGCGGGTTACGAGCAGTACTTC. V is TRBV24-1 and J is TRBJ2-7; perhaps TRBD2 as D (6 bases). CDR1 and CDR2 from the germline V gene are KGHDR and SFDVKD. V shed 9 bases and J shed 4 bases, with 15 bases lying between them. The CDR3 extends over 13 amino acids.

This clonotype was observed many times. The CDR3 loop reads CASSSVAGGETQYF. DNA for the CDR3: TGCGCCAGCAGCTCCGTAGCGGGAGGAGAGACCCAGTACTTC. V usage is TRBV5-1 and J usage is TRBJ2-5; 10 nucleotides line up with TRBD2. V was pared by 3 bases and J by 4 bases, with 3 bases of the junction left unmatched. CDR3 length equals 14 residues. Germline V gives CDR1 SGHRS, CDR2 YFSETQ.

This clonotype turned up a few times. The V call is TRBV20-1, the J call TRBJ2-3; 7 nucleotides agree with TRBD2. Germline-derived CDR1 and CDR2 are DFQATT and SNEGSKA (reference sequence). The V segment lost 1 base and the J segment 2 bases; nucleotides outside the gene matches: 15. This CDR3 has 18 amino acids. The DNA of the CDR3 is TGCAGTGCTAGAGGCGGGGTTTGGGCGGGAGATCACACAGATACGCAGTATTTT. Translation: CSARGGVWAGDHTDTQYF.

A few counts support this clonotype. This chain joins TRBV20-1 and TRBJ2-3; 8 bases align to TRBD2. Germline lookup yields CDR1 DFQATT and CDR2 SNEGSKA (reference sequence). V shed 5 bases and J 4 bases; nucleotides not matched to a gene: 11. The CDR3 loop spans 15 amino acids. CDR3 amino acids: CSAPSVTSDPDTQYF. CDR3 sequence (DNA): TGCAGTGCTCCCTCAGTGACTAGCGATCCAGATACGCAGTATTTT.

This clonotype was recorded at least ten times. CDR3: CASSQGQGSYEQYF. The CDR3 DNA reads TGTGCCAGCAGCCAGGGACAGGGCTCCTACGAGCAGTACTTC. The chain carries TRBV3-1 and TRBJ2-7, with TRBD1 matching 9 bases. Germline lookup yields CDR1 LGHDT and CDR2 YNNKEL (reference sequence). The CDR3 length is 14 residues. Trimming took 3 bases from V and 0 from J; bases not matched to a gene: 0.

This clonotype occurred a few times. The chain employs TRBV7-9 and TRBJ2-7; 9 bases are a match to TRBD1. Trimming cost V 5 bases and J 4 bases; bases outside gene matches: 6. Per the germline V gene, CDR1 is SEHNR and CDR2 is FQNEAQ (reference sequence). The CDR3 contains 14 residues. CDR3 in amino acids: CASSKTGGMYEQYF. The CDR3 DNA sequence: TGTGCCAGCAGCAAGACAGGGGGGATGTACGAGCAGTACTTC.

This clonotype was detected many times. This chain links TRBV6-5 with TRBJ2-2; no firm D call. Trimming took 6 bases from V and 7 from J, leaving 9 bases between them. CDR1 is MNHEY, CDR2 SVGAGI, per germline. The CDR3 covers 12 residues. Here the CDR3 reads CASSLPDGELFF. The DNA for the CDR3 is TGTGCCAGCAGCCTCCCGGACGGGGAGCTGTTTTTT.

V usage is TRBV10-3 and J usage is TRBJ1-2; 8 nucleotides align to TRBD1. The CDR3 totals 14 residues. Germline assignment: CDR1 ENHRY and CDR2 SYGVKD. Trimming removed 3 bases from V and 3 bases from J; junction bases left unmatched: 3. The CDR3 loop is CAISDVTGDYGYTF. The CDR3 nucleotides read TGTGCCATCAGTGACGTGACAGGGGACTATGGCTACACCTTC.

This clonotype was picked up a small number of times. The chain couples TRBV7-7 to TRBJ2-2, with a weak D call TRBD1 (5 bases). V was shortened by 7 bases and J by 0 bases, with 9 bases between the two germline ends. CDR1 is SSHAT and CDR2 is FNYEAQ in the germline V gene (reference sequence). This CDR3 has 14 residues. The CDR3: CASTMTANTGELFF. The CDR3 DNA is TGTGCCAGCACCATGACAGCGAACACCGGGGAGCTGTTTTTT.

This clonotype was counted at least ten times. V is TRBV5-1 and J is TRBJ2-1; 7 nucleotides agree with TRBD2. V lost 0 bases and J lost 6; bases outside the gene matches: 6. The CDR3 sequence is 15 residues long. Germline V gene sequence: CDR1 SGHRS, CDR2 YFSETQ. The CDR3 region is CASSLVAGVGNEQFF. The CDR3 DNA sequence: TGCGCCAGCAGCTTGGTCGCGGGAGTAGGCAATGAGCAGTTCTTC. The complete variable domain, with remaining parts taken from reference TRBV5-1 and TRBJ2-1, reads KAGVTQTPRYLIKTRGQQVTLSCSPISGHRSVSWYQQTPGQGLQFLFEYFSETQRNKGNFPGRFSGRQFSNSRSEMNVSTLELGDSALYLCASSLVAGVGNEQFFGPGTRLTVL.